One and the same sample provided the 9 T cell receptor beta chains below, sequenced in a study of graft-versus-host responses after intestinal transplantation. The method was immunoSEQ multiplex PCR; TCRdb's version includes in-frame clones alone and lacks a portion of them. In the table there are some 41,000 clones, roughly 89% of which are singletons. Sequencing was performed on PBMCs, taken just under 270 days after transplant. All receptors derive from a human patient who received an intestinal transplant, so some T cells may come from the graft donor.

This clone appeared once. The chain employs TRBV6-1 and TRBJ1-1; perhaps TRBD1 as D (5 bases). This CDR3 contains 14 residues. The germline CDR1 and CDR2 sequences are MNHNS and SASEGT. The V end lost 5 bases, the J end lost 0 bases, and 10 bases lay between the germline ends. CDR3 amino acids: CASSPGPMNTEAFF. The DNA of the CDR3 is TGTGCCAGCAGTCCGGGACCGATGAACACTGAAGCTTTCTTT.

This chain uses TRBV10-1 with TRBJ2-7; D gene ambiguous. The CDR3 loop spans 14 amino acids. V was clipped by 8 bases and J by 5 bases, with 19 bases between them. Looked up from germline, CDR1 is WNHNN and CDR2 is SYGVQD (reference sequence). CDR3 bases: TGCGCCAGCGGGCTACTGACACCCCCCAACGAGCAGTACTTC. Protein product: CASGLLTPPNEQYF.

The V gene is TRBV11-1, the J gene TRBJ1-1; perhaps TRBD1 as D (5 bases). This CDR3 has 14 amino acids. V shed 5 bases and J shed 5 bases, with 15 bases lying between them. Germline V gives CDR1 SGHAT, CDR2 FQDESV (reference sequence). The CDR3 spells CASSKPGSGTEAFF. As DNA, the CDR3 is TGTGCCAGCAGCAAACCAGGGTCTGGGACTGAAGCTTTCTTT.

The V and J genes are TRBV4-1 and TRBJ1-1; 7 nucleotides align to TRBD1. CDR1 MGHRA and CDR2 YSYEKL come from the germline V gene. The CDR3 length is 15 residues. V was clipped by 1 base and J by 1 base; unmatched bases: 3. The CDR3 DNA sequence: TGCGCCAGCAGCCAAGGACAGGGCCGGAACACTGAAGCTTTCTTT. Encoded protein: CASSQGQGRNTEAFF.

The gene calls are TRBV25-1 and TRBJ2-1; the D gene could be TRBD1 or TRBD2 (6 bases each). The CDR3 runs 15 residues. Germline CDR1 reads MGHDK; CDR2 reads SYGVNS. The V end lost 0 bases, the J end lost 3 bases, and 9 bases lay between the germline ends. In DNA form, the CDR3 reads TGTGCCAGCAGTGAATATGGGGGGCGCTACAATGAGCAGTTCTTC. This translates into CASSEYGGRYNEQFF.

The chain has TRBV7-9 and TRBJ1-1; possibly TRBD1 for D (5 bases). The germline CDR1 and CDR2 sequences are SEHNR and FQNEAQ (reference sequence). The CDR3 runs to 16 residues. V lost 0 bases to trimming and J lost 4 bases, with 15 bases between them. Here the CDR3 DNA reads TGTGCCAGCAGCTTAGCATACCGACAGCCAGGCACTGAAGCTTTCTTT. This gives the protein CASSLAYRQPGTEAFF.

V and J are TRBV5-4 and TRBJ2-5; the D call may be TRBD1 or TRBD2 (5 bases each). The CDR3 has 15 amino acids. Between the trimmed V and J ends, which lost 0 bases and 1 base, there was a span of 10 bases. Germline V CDR1 and CDR2: SGHNT, YYREEE (reference sequence). The CDR3 nucleotides read TGTGCCAGCAGCTTGGGGGGGATCATCCAAGAGACCCAGTACTTC. This sequence encodes CASSLGGIIQETQYF.

The rearrangement links TRBV2 to TRBJ2-1; 9 nucleotides align to TRBD1. This CDR3 is built from 13 residues. Germline V gene lookup returns CDR1 SNHLY and CDR2 FYNNEI. V lost 7 bases, J lost 4 bases, and 2 bases stayed unmatched. CDR3 loop: CASTGQGYNEQFF. CDR3 coding DNA: TGTGCCAGCACGGGACAGGGATACAATGAGCAGTTCTTC.

The gene calls are TRBV19 and TRBJ2-1; TRBD2 matches at 13 bases. Germline V gene sequence: CDR1 LNHDA, CDR2 SQIVND (reference sequence). Trimming removed 7 bases from V and 10 bases from J; junction bases left unmatched: 13. The CDR3 spans 16 residues. CDR3 nucleotide sequence: TGTGCCAGTAAAAGGTATCCAAGACTAGCGGGGGGAGAGCAGTTCTTC. Its protein is CASKRYPRLAGGEQFF. Variable domain in full (rest from reference TRBV19 and TRBJ2-1): DGGITQSPKYLFRKEGQNVTLSCEQNLNHDAMYWYRQDPGQGLRLIYYSQIVNDFQKGDIAEGYSVSREKKESFPLTVTSAQKNPTAFYLCASKRYPRLAGGEQFFGPGTRLTVL.